This TCR beta chain was recorded in a study of blood T cell repertoires in COVID-19. CDR1 is KGHSH and CDR2 is LQKENI in the germline V gene. This CDR3 contains 14 residues. Trimming removed 2 bases from V and 3 bases from J; junction bases left unmatched: 1. This clone is a singleton in its sample. Here immunoSEQ multiplex PCR was the method, and the copy in TCRdb shows in-frame clones only, minus some. The sample includes 180,000 or so clones, around 87% of them seen just once. Source material: peripheral blood. The receptor's source is a man aged 18 to 30 with acute or convalescent COVID-19. The chain links TRBV18 to TRBJ2-7, with TRBD1 matching over 10 bases. CDR3 sequence reads: CASSPGDRGYEQYF. The CDR3 region has the DNA TGTGCCAGCTCACCAGGGGACAGGGGCTACGAGCAGTACTTC.